This T cell receptor (beta chain) was obtained from a study of shared clonotypes between healthy human individuals. On the study more broadly: The donor group consisted of two women and a few men, aged 18 to 49.

The CDR3 is 15 amino acids. Looked up from germline, CDR1 is SGHAT and CDR2 is FQNNGV. V was trimmed by 6 bases and J by 0 bases, leaving 12 bases between them. Notes on this clone: Its specificity is not known.

Findings of the study overall: Non-shared clonotypes were found to have lower generation probabilities than the clonotypes that were shared by all four of the sorted-subset donors.

Original analysis: As immunoSEQ supplied junction-only sequences (without quality scores), filtering differed. TCRdb keeps only in-frame clones here, not all; method: immunoSEQ multiplex PCR. V and J calls and clone size are copied from that table; D and trimming were computed from the DNA. The sample gives around 2.3 million clones, almost 96% of which show up once; around 0.13% is in the top ten. The V call is TRBV11-2, the J call TRBJ1-3; D uncertain. The sample taken for sequencing was naive CD4+ T cells sorted from blood. Sample subset: CD45RA+ positively selected. The clonotype originates from a man between 18 and 29 years old in good health. The CDR3 DNA reads TGTGCCAGCAGTCCGGACGGTTTCTCTGGAAACACCATATATTTT. Encoded protein: CASSPDGFSGNTIYF. Supplemented by reference TRBV11-2 and TRBJ1-3, the full variable domain reads EAGVAQSPRYKIIEKRQSVAFWCNPISGHATLYWYQQILGQGPKLLIQFQNNGVVDDSQLPKDRFSAERLKGVDSTLKIQPAKLEDSAVYLCASSPDGFSGNTIYFGEGSWLTVV.